This T cell receptor beta chain was identified during a study of regulatory T cells in long-lasting Graves disease. Across the whole study: A definition of persistent Graves' disease required over 5 years of antithyroid drugs plus positive TSH receptor antibodies. Findings and caveats of the study: Under persistent disease, TRBV28, TRBJ1-2 and TRBJ2-5 were used preferentially.

Researchers made TCR beta libraries by using iRepertoire HTBI primers and running Arm-PCR on CDR3 regions. TCRdb itself ran the multiplex PCR reads through MiXCR, one entry per CDR3 protein. Of 350,000 to 500,000 distinct CDR3 sequences listed, around a fifth are singletons. Trimming removed 5 bases at V and 3 bases at J, with 13 bases between. The CDR3 is 14 residues long. Germline V gene lookup returns CDR1 SGHAT and CDR2 FQNNGV. Time point noted: persistent/refractory GD, antithyroid drugs over 5 years with positive TRAb. After RNA was extracted from PBMCs, the TCR library was made from it. This clonotype showed up many times. Its antigen is undetermined.

This receptor was identified in a female donor with Graves disease. Here the sequenced sample was peripheral blood mononuclear cells (PBMCs), taken when the disease was refractory, from a patient treated with antithyroid drugs. The V call is TRBV11-2, the J call TRBJ1-2; a possible D gene is TRBD1 (5 bases). The CDR3 loop is CASSTAMGDYGYTF. In DNA form, the CDR3 reads TGTGCCAGCAGCACAGCAATGGGGGACTATGGCTACACCTTC.